Below, 19 T cell receptor beta chains from the same sample are listed, as sequenced in a study of PD-L1 blockade in urothelial cancer. Assay used: immunoSEQ multiplex PCR; TCRdb lists only in-frame clones, some missing. The sample lists 100,000 or so clones, about 90% occurring once. The specimen was PBMCs, collected around atezolizumab (anti-PD-L1) treatment. These receptors came from a woman aged 80 or over with urothelial cancer.

This clone was seen a single time. The chain combines TRBV27 with TRBJ1-5; the match to TRBD1 covers 8 bases. J gave up 6 bases and V 4 bases, and 8 bases lay outside the gene matches. CDR3 size: 15 residues. Germline CDR1 reads MNHEY; CDR2 reads SMNVEV (reference sequence). The CDR3 here is CASSSGQGAGQPQHF. The CDR3 DNA reads TGTGCCAGCAGTTCCGGCCAGGGGGCAGGTCAGCCCCAGCATTTT.

The gene calls are TRBV5-1 and TRBJ2-5, with 8 positions matching TRBD1. CDR3 length: 15 amino acids. After removal of 3 bases from V and 5 bases from J, the junction contained 9 bases not matched to a gene. The V gene's germline CDR1 is SGHRS and CDR2 YFSETQ. CDR3 nucleotides: TGCGCCAGCAGCTACGGACAGGGTAGTTGGGAGACCCAGTACTTC. Amino acid sequence: CASSYGQGSWETQYF.

The chain combines TRBV11-2 with TRBJ2-1, with 8 bases fitting TRBD2. Trimming cost V 5 bases and J 4 bases; bases outside gene matches: 7. The CDR3 is made up of 15 amino acids. Per the germline V gene, CDR1 is SGHAT and CDR2 is FQNNGV. The CDR3 loop is CASSRLRGGYNEQFF. The CDR3, as DNA: TGTGCCAGCAGCCGTCTACGGGGGGGTTACAATGAGCAGTTCTTC.

V and J are TRBV28 and TRBJ1-1, with D perhaps matching TRBD1 (6 bases). Germline V gene data show CDR1 as MDHEN and CDR2 as SYDVKM. Trimming left V 10 bases short and J 4 bases short, with 10 bases between. This CDR3 has 11 amino acids. Here the CDR3 reads CATRDITEAFF. The CDR3 nucleotides read TGTGCCACCAGGGACATCACTGAAGCTTTCTTT.

The chain has TRBV15 and TRBJ2-7; D not resolved. The V gene lost 5 bases and the J gene lost 2 bases, with 16 bases spanning the gap. This CDR3 spans 15 amino acids. Germline V gene data show CDR1 as LNHNV and CDR2 as YYDKDF (reference sequence). The CDR3 nucleotides read TGTGCCACCAGCCTGAACCCTGGCGCGGCCTACGAGCAGTACTTC. Translating it yields CATSLNPGAAYEQYF.

V is TRBV27 and J is TRBJ2-3; 10 bases agree with TRBD2. Germline V CDR1 and CDR2: MNHEY, SMNVEV (reference sequence). The CDR3 loop spans 18 amino acids. After removal of 0 bases from V and 0 bases from J, the junction contained 6 bases not matched to a gene. The CDR3 loop reads CASSLSLWTSGSTDTQYF. DNA for the CDR3: TGTGCCAGCAGTTTATCACTCTGGACTAGCGGAAGCACAGATACGCAGTATTTT.

J is TRBJ2-1 and V is TRBV5-4; D is possibly TRBD2 (6 bases). Looked up from germline, CDR1 is SGHNT and CDR2 is YYREEE (reference sequence). V dropped 0 bases and J dropped 0 bases, with 7 bases sitting between them. CDR3 length: 15 residues. CDR3 sequence reads: CASSLDGSSYNEQFF. The CDR3 nucleotides read TGTGCCAGCAGCTTGGACGGGAGCTCCTACAATGAGCAGTTCTTC.

The V call is TRBV20-1, the J call TRBJ1-1, with a possible D match to TRBD1 (6 bases). V was clipped by 5 bases and J by 3 bases, with 7 bases between them. The germline V gene has CDR1 DFQATT and CDR2 SNEGSKA (reference sequence). The CDR3 spans 11 residues. Here the CDR3 DNA reads TGCAGTGCTCAGGGGTACACTGAAGCTTTCTTT. Protein: CSAQGYTEAFF.

V and J are TRBV7-8 and TRBJ2-3; possible D gene TRBD2, 7 bases. Trimming removed 5 bases from V and 5 bases from J, with 20 bases in between. The CDR3 is 16 amino acids. CDR1 is SGHVS, CDR2 FQNEAQ, per germline. CDR3 protein: CASSSGLGGSGDTQYF. Here the CDR3 DNA reads TGTGCCAGCAGCAGTGGACTAGGGGGGAGCGGAGATACGCAGTATTTT.

In the case of this clone: At one end the junction does not follow the germline gene, possibly because of a read error. The chain combines TRBV7-8 with TRBJ2-5, with TRBD1 identical over 7 bases. There are 16 residues in the CDR3. CDR1 and CDR2 from the germline V gene are SGHVS and FQNEAQ. The CDR3 sequence: CASSLAKDRIREAQYF. CDR3 coding DNA: TGTGCCAGCAGCTTAGCGAAGGACAGGATAAGAGAGGCCCAGTACTTC.

The chain is built from TRBV2 and TRBJ1-3; D gene unclear. The CDR3 has 15 amino acids. The germline V gene has CDR1 SNHLY and CDR2 FYNNEI. The V gene lost 6 bases and the J gene lost 3 bases, with 15 bases spanning the gap. The CDR3, as DNA: TGTGCCAGCAGCCTCCGGGCGGGGAGTGGAAACACCATATATTTT. Residues: CASSLRAGSGNTIYF.

This rearrangement joins TRBV4-2 to TRBJ2-1, with D perhaps TRBD2 (6 bases). This CDR3 is 15 amino acids long. Germline-derived CDR1 and CDR2 are LGHNA and YNFKEQ. V lost 5 bases to trimming and J lost 8 bases, with 19 bases between them. CDR3 DNA sequence: TGTGCCAGCAGCGACCGGGACTCGCCCACCGATGAGCAGTTCTTC. It codes for CASSDRDSPTDEQFF.

V usage is TRBV6-5 and J usage is TRBJ2-5, with unresolved D. CDR1 is MNHEY and CDR2 is SVGAGI in the germline V gene. The CDR3 has 13 amino acids. Trimming pared 2 bases from V and 5 bases from J, leaving 9 bases between. The CDR3 coding sequence is TGTGCCAGCAGTTACGGGTTCAGGGAGACCCAGTACTTC. Translating it yields CASSYGFRETQYF.

The chain couples TRBV5-1 to TRBJ2-3, with 8 bases matching TRBD2. In germline, CDR1 is SGHRS, CDR2 YFSETQ. The CDR3 has 14 amino acids. Losses at the gene ends were 0 bases for V and 4 bases for J; bases not matched to a gene: 1. The CDR3 loop is CASSLGLASDTQYF. CDR3 DNA: TGCGCCAGCAGCTTGGGACTAGCGTCAGATACGCAGTATTTT.

The gene calls are TRBV6-5 and TRBJ1-5; 9 bases align to TRBD1. V shed 4 bases, J shed 1 base, and the junction held 5 bases outside the gene matches. The germline CDR1 and CDR2 sequences are MNHEY and SVGAGI. The CDR3 is made up of 16 amino acids. The CDR3 DNA is TGTGCCAGCAGTTTTACCGGGACAGGGAGCAATCAGCCCCAGCATTTT. This sequence encodes CASSFTGTGSNQPQHF.

CDR3 residues: CAWSEGAGELNTEAFF. CDR3 DNA sequence: TGTGCCTGGAGTGAGGGGGCAGGGGAGCTCAACACTGAAGCTTTCTTT. The chain joins TRBV30 to TRBJ1-1; 7 bases map to TRBD1. The CDR3 loop spans 16 amino acids. In germline, CDR1 is GTSNPN, CDR2 SVGIG (reference sequence). Trimming removed 1 base from V and 2 bases from J; junction bases left unmatched: 10.

This clone was seen a single time. The chain employs TRBV9 and TRBJ2-7; D gene ambiguous. The CDR3 spans 14 residues. Germline-derived CDR1 and CDR2 are SGDLS and YYNGEE. Trimming took off 0 bases at V and 2 bases at J, with 9 bases between the two ends. CDR3 loop: CASSVGALPYEQYF. In DNA, the CDR3 is TGTGCCAGCAGCGTAGGCGCGTTGCCCTACGAGCAGTACTTC. The whole variable domain, remainder taken from reference TRBV9 and TRBJ2-7, is DSGVTQTPKHLITATGQRVTLRCSPRSGDLSVYWYQQSLDQGLQFLIQYYNGEERAKGNILERFSAQQFPDLHSELNLSSLELGDSALYFCASSVGALPYEQYFGPGTRLTVT.

This chain joins TRBV6-1 and TRBJ1-5, with D perhaps TRBD1 (5 bases). Trimming left V 4 bases short and J 3 bases short, with 10 bases between. The CDR3 runs 14 residues. Germline V gene lookup returns CDR1 MNHNS and CDR2 SASEGT. As DNA, the CDR3 is TGTGCCAGCAGTGCCAGGGCGCTCAATCAGCCCCAGCATTTT. Protein: CASSARALNQPQHF.

The chain couples TRBV6-5 to TRBJ2-2; D possibly corresponds to TRBD2 (5 bases). The germline V gene has CDR1 MNHEY and CDR2 SVGAGI. This CDR3 has 15 residues. Trimming shortened V by 2 bases and J by 4 bases, and 11 bases separated the two germline ends. CDR3 coding DNA: TGTGCCAGCAGTTACCGCGAGGGAAGCACCGGGGAGCTGTTTTTT. Translated: CASSYREGSTGELFF.